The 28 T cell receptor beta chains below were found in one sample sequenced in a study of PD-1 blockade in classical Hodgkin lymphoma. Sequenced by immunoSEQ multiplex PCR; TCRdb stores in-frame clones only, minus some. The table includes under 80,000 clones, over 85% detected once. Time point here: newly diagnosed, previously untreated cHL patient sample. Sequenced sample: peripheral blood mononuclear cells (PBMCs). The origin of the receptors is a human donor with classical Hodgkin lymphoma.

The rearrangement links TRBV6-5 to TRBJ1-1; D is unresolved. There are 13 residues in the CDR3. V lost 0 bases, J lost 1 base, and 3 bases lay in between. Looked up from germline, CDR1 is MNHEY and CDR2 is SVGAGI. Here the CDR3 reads CASSYSRNTEAFF. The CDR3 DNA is TGTGCCAGCAGTTACTCACGGAACACTGAAGCTTTCTTT.

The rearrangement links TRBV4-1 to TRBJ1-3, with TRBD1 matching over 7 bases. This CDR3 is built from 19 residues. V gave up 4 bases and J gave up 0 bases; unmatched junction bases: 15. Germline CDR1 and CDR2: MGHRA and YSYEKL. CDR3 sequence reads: CASSPPLKIGQDSGNTIYF. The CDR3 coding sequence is TGCGCCAGCAGCCCTCCTTTGAAGATAGGACAGGACTCTGGAAACACCATATATTTT.

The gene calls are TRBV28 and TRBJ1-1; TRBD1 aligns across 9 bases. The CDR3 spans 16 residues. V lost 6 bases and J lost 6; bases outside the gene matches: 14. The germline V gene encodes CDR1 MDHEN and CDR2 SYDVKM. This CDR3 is CASRLSGDRAGAEAFF. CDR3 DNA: TGTGCCAGCAGACTATCGGGGGACAGGGCGGGCGCTGAAGCTTTCTTT.

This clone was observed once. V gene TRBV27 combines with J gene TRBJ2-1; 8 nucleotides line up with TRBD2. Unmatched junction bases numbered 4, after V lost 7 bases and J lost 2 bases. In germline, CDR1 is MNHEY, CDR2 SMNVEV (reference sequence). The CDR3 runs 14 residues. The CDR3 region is CASIVAGPYNEQFF. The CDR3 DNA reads TGTGCCAGCATCGTAGCGGGACCCTACAATGAGCAGTTCTTC.

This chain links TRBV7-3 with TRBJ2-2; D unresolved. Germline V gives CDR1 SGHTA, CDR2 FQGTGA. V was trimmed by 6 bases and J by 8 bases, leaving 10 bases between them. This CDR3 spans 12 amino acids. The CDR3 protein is CASSSPLGELFF. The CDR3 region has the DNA TGTGCCAGCAGTTCACCATTAGGGGAGCTGTTTTTT.

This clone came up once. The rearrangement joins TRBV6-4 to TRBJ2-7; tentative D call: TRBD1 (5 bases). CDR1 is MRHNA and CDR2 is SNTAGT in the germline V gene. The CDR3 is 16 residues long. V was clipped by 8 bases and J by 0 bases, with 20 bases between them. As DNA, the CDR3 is TGTGCCAGCCGAACCGTTTGGGGCCGGTTCTCCTACGAGCAGTACTTC. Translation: CASRTVWGRFSYEQYF.

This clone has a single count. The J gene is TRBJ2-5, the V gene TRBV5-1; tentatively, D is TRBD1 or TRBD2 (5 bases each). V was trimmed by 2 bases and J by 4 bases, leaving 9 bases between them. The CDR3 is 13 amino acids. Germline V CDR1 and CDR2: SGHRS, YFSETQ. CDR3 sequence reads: CASSLRDRETQYF. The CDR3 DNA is TGCGCCAGCAGCTTAAGGGACCGAGAGACCCAGTACTTC.

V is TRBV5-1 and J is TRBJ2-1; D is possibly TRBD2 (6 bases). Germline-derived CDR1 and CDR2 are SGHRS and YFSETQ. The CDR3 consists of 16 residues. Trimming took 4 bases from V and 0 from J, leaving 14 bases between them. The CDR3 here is CASSRGNGGSYNEQFF. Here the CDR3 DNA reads TGCGCCAGCAGCCGGGGTAACGGGGGCTCCTACAATGAGCAGTTCTTC.

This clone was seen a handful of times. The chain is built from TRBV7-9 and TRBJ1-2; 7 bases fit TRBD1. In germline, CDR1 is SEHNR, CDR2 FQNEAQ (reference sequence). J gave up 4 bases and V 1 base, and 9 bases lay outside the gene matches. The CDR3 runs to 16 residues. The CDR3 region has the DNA TGTGCCAGCAGCTTAGGGGACAGCGCAACTCCCTATGGCTACACCTTC. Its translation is CASSLGDSATPYGYTF.

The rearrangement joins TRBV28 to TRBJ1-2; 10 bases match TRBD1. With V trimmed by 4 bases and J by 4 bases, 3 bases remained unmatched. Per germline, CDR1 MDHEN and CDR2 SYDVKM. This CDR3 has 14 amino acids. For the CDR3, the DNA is TGTGCCAGCAGTTCGACAGGGGGCGCCTATGGCTACACCTTC. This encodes CASSSTGGAYGYTF.

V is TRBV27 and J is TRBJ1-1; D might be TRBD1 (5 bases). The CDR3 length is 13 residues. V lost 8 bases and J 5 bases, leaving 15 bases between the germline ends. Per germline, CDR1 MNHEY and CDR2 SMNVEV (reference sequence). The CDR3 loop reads CASRGRERTEAFF. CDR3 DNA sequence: TGTGCCAGCCGCGGCAGGGAGAGAACTGAAGCTTTCTTT.

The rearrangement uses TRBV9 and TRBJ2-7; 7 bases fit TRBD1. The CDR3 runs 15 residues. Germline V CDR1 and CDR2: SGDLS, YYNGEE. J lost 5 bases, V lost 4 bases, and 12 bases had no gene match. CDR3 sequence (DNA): TGTGCCAGCAGCCCAGGTCGAGACAGGGTAGACGAGCAGTACTTC. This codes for CASSPGRDRVDEQYF.

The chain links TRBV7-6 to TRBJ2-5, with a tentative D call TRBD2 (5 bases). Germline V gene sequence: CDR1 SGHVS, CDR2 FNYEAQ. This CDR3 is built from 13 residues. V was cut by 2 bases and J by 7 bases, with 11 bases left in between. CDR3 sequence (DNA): TGTGCCAGCAGCTTAATGGGCGAGGGGACCCAGTACTTC. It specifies CASSLMGEGTQYF.

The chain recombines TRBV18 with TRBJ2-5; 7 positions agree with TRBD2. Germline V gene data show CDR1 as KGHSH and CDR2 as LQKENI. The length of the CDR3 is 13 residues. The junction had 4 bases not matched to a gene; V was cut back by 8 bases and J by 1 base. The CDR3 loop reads CASRASGQETQYF. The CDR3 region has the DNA TGTGCCAGCAGGGCTAGCGGCCAAGAGACCCAGTACTTC. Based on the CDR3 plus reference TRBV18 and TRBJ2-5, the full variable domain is NAGVMQNPRHLVRRRGQEARLRCSPMKGHSHVYWYRQLPEEGLKFMVYLQKENIIDESGMPKERFSAEFPKEGPSILRIQQVVRGDSAAYFCASRASGQETQYFGPGTRLLVL.

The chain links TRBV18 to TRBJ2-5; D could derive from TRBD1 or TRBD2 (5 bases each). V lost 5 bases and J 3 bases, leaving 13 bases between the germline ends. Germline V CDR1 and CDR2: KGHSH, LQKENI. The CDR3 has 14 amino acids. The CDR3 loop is CASSIGTAEETQYF. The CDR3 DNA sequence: TGTGCCAGCTCAATCGGGACGGCTGAAGAGACCCAGTACTTC.

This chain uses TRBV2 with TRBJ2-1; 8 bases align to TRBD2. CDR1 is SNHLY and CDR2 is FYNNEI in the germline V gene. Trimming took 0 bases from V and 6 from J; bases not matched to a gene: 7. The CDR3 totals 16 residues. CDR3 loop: CASSEAAPGGLNEQFF. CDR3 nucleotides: TGTGCCAGCAGTGAAGCGGCACCGGGAGGGCTCAATGAGCAGTTCTTC.

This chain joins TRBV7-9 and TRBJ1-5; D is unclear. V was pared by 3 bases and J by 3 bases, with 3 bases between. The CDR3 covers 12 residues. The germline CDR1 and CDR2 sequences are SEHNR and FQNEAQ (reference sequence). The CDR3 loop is CASSLDNQPQHF. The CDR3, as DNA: TGTGCCAGCAGCTTGGACAATCAGCCCCAGCATTTT.

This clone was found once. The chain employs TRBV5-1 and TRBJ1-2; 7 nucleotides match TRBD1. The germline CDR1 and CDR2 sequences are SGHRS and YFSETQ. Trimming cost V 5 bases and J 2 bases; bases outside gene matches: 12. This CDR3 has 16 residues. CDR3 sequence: CASRPDPGQQNYGYTF. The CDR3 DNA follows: TGCGCCAGCAGACCCGATCCGGGACAGCAAAACTATGGCTACACCTTC. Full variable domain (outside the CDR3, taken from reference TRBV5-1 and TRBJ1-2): KAGVTQTPRYLIKTRGQQVTLSCSPISGHRSVSWYQQTPGQGLQFLFEYFSETQRNKGNFPGRFSGRQFSNSRSEMNVSTLELGDSALYLCASRPDPGQQNYGYTFGSGTRLTVV.

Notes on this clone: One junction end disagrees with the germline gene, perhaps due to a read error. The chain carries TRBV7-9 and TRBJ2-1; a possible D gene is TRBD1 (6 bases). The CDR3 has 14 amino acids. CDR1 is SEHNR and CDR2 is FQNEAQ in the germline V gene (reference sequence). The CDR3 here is CASSLWTAYNKQFF. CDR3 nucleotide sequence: TGTGCCAGCAGCTTATGGACAGCCTACAATAAGCAGTTCTTC.

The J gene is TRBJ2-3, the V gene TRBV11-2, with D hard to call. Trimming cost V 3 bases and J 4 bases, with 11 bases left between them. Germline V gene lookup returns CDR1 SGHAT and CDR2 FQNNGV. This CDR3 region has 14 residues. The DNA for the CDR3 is TGTGCCAGCAGCTTTGGGTACTCGGCAGATACGCAGTATTTT. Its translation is CASSFGYSADTQYF.

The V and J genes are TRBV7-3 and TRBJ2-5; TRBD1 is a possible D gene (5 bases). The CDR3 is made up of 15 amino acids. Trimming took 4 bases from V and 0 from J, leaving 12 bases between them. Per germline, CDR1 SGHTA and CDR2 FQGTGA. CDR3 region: CASSSPGQDQETQYF. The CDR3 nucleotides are TGTGCCAGCAGCTCCCCCGGACAAGACCAAGAGACCCAGTACTTC.

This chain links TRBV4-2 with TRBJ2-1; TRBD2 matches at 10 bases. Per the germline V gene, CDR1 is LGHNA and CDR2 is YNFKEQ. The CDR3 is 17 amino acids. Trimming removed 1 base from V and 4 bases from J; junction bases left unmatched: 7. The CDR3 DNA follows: TGTGCCAGCAGCCAAGCCGCCCTAGCGGGAGTTTACAATGAGCAGTTCTTC. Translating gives CASSQAALAGVYNEQFF.

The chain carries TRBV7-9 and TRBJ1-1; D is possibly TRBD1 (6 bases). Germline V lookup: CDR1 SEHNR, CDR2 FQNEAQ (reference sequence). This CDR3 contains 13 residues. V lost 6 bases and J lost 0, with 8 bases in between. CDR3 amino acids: CASSQGMNTEAFF. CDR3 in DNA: TGTGCCAGCAGTCAGGGGATGAACACTGAAGCTTTCTTT.

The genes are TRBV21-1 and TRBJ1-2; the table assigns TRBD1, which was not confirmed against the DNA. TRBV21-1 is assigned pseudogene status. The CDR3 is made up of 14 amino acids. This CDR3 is CASRGQIFNYGYTF. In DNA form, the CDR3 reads TGTGCCAGCAGGGGACAGATTTTTAACTATGGCTACACCTTC.

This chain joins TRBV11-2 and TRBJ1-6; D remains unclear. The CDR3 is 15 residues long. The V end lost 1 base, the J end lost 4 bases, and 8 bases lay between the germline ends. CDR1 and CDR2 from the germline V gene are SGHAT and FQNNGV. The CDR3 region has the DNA TGTGCCAGCAGCTTAGTAGGGCAGTATAATTCACCCCTCCACTTT. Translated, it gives CASSLVGQYNSPLHF.

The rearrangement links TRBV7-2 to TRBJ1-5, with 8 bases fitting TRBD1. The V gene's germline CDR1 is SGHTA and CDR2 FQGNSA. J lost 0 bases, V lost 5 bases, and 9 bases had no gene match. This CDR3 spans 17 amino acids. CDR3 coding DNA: TGTGCCAGCAGCCTACAGGGGGGTTTCTTTAGCAATCAGCCCCAGCATTTT. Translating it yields CASSLQGGFFSNQPQHF. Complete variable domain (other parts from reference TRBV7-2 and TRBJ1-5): GAGVSQSPSNKVTEKGKDVELRCDPISGHTALYWYRQSLGQGLEFLIYFQGNSAPDKSGLPSDRFSAERTGGSVSTLTIQRTQQEDSAVYLCASSLQGGFFSNQPQHFGDGTRLSIL.

CDR3 bases: TGCGCCAGCAGTATCGGGGGTGTGAGTCAAGAGACCCAGTACTTC. Residues: CASSIGGVSQETQYF. The V call is TRBV5-1, the J call TRBJ2-5; weak D call: TRBD2 (6 bases). V lost 5 bases and J lost 2, with 16 bases in between. CDR3 length: 15 amino acids. Germline V gene lookup returns CDR1 SGHRS and CDR2 YFSETQ.

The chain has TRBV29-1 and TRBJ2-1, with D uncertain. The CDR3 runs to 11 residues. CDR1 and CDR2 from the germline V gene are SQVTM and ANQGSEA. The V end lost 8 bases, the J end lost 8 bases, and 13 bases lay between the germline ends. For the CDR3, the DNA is TGCAGCCACTCGTTAGTCGATGAGCAGTTCTTC. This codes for CSHSLVDEQFF.